These 18 T cell receptor beta chains originate from one sample sequenced in a study of post-analysis software for immune sequencing data. Prepared libraries of TCR beta cDNA carried unique molecular identifiers. A single record per CDR3 protein comes from TCRdb applying MiXCR to the PCR reads. The sample includes 650,000 to 850,000 distinct CDR3 sequences, 53% of them seen just once. No antigens are known for them. The study, taken as a whole, reports: Patients carried a handful of TRBV segments more frequently than controls did, and TRBV5-6, TRBV5-1 and TRBV20-1 were among them.

The material sequenced was blood. Receptors originate from a girl aged 10 to 17 with multiple sclerosis.

CDR3 loop: CASRLSGNPTYEQYF. In DNA form, the CDR3 reads TGTGCCAGCAGACTTAGCGGGAACCCGACCTACGAGCAGTACTTC. This chain uses TRBV7-2 with TRBJ2-7; TRBD2 matches at 8 bases. V gave up 6 bases and J gave up 2 bases; unmatched junction bases: 9. CDR1 SGHTA and CDR2 FQGNSA come from the germline V gene. The CDR3 is made up of 15 amino acids. Combining the CDR3 with reference TRBV7-2 and TRBJ2-7 gives the whole variable domain GAGVSQSPSNKVTEKGKDVELRCDPISGHTALYWYRQSLGQGLEFLIYFQGNSAPDKSGLPSDRFSAERTGGSVSTLTIQRTQQEDSAVYLCASRLSGNPTYEQYFGPGTRLTVT.

This chain connects TRBV20-1 to TRBJ2-5, with 8 bases aligning to TRBD2. V trimming: 1 base; J trimming: 0 bases; junction bases outside the gene matches: 7. The germline CDR1 and CDR2 sequences are DFQATT and SNEGSKA (reference sequence). The CDR3 is 16 amino acids. CDR3 DNA: TGCAGTGCTAGAGGCGGGCGGGGGGTCCACCAAGAGACCCAGTACTTC. It yields the protein CSARGGRGVHQETQYF.

Concerning this clonotype itself: At one end the junction does not follow the germline gene, possibly because of a read error. This sequence joins TRBV7-7 and TRBJ2-1; 7 bases align to TRBD2. In germline, CDR1 is SSHAT, CDR2 FNYEAQ (reference sequence). The CDR3 has 14 residues. CDR3 sequence (DNA): TGTGCTAGCAGTCAAAGCGGGGACTACAATGAGCAGTTCTTC. Amino acid sequence: CASSQSGDYNEQFF.

V usage is TRBV5-1 and J usage is TRBJ2-5, with 15 bases lining up with TRBD2. CDR3 size: 16 residues. The germline gives CDR1 SGHRS, CDR2 YFSETQ. The V and J ends lost 4 bases and 5 bases, in that order; junction bases with no gene match: 6. DNA of the CDR3: TGCGCCAGCAGCACCGGACTAGCGGGAGGGCGGGAGACCCAGTACTTC. Protein: CASSTGLAGGRETQYF. Looking up the rest from reference TRBV5-1 and TRBJ2-5 gives the full variable domain: KAGVTQTPRYLIKTRGQQVTLSCSPISGHRSVSWYQQTPGQGLQFLFEYFSETQRNKGNFPGRFSGRQFSNSRSEMNVSTLELGDSALYLCASSTGLAGGRETQYFGPGTRLLVL.

This clonotype was seen a handful of times. This sequence joins TRBV20-1 and TRBJ2-7; perhaps TRBD1 as D (6 bases). Trimming cost V 0 bases and J 3 bases, with 15 bases left between them. CDR3 length: 15 amino acids. Germline values: CDR1 DFQATT, CDR2 SNEGSKA (reference sequence). CDR3 sequence: CSARDVNRAYYEQYF. The DNA of the CDR3 is TGCAGTGCTAGAGATGTCAACAGGGCCTACTACGAGCAGTACTTC.

The chain couples TRBV5-1 to TRBJ2-7, with 7 bases identical to TRBD1. V lost 3 bases and J lost 0; bases outside the gene matches: 12. This CDR3 has 17 residues. Per the germline V gene, CDR1 is SGHRS and CDR2 is YFSETQ. In DNA form, the CDR3 reads TGCGCCAGCAGCTCGGGACAGCGAGTCAGGGACTCCTACGAGCAGTACTTC. It specifies CASSSGQRVRDSYEQYF.

The table lists this clonotype with a few counts. This chain uses TRBV29-1 with TRBJ1-2; D is uncertain. The germline V and J ends were trimmed by 1 base and 4 bases, with 7 bases remaining between them. From germline, CDR1 is SQVTM and CDR2 ANQGSEA. This CDR3 has 12 residues. For the CDR3, the DNA is TGCAGCGTTGAAGGGTCCAGCTATGGCTACACCTTC. This gives the protein CSVEGSSYGYTF.

This chain joins TRBV15 and TRBJ2-5; a possible D gene is TRBD1 (5 bases). V was shortened by 3 bases and J by 3 bases, with 14 bases between the two germline ends. Germline assignment: CDR1 LNHNV and CDR2 YYDKDF (reference sequence). This CDR3 is built from 15 residues. CDR3: CATSRDNSGKETQYF. The CDR3 DNA reads TGTGCCACCAGCAGGGACAATTCAGGGAAAGAGACCCAGTACTTC.

As to this clonotype: It is likely a read error, because the conserved phenylalanine at the end of the CDR3 is missing. The rearrangement links TRBV6-1 to TRBJ2-5; D uncertain. The CDR3 contains 12 residues. In germline, CDR1 is MNHNS, CDR2 SASEGT. The V end lost 2 bases, the J end lost 4 bases, and 5 bases lay between the germline ends. The CDR3, as DNA: TGTGCCAGCAGTGAACTGGGAGAGACCCAGTACTGC. This codes for CASSELGETQYC.

The rearrangement uses TRBV4-1 and TRBJ1-5; D unresolved. The V end was cut by 1 base, the J end by 3 bases, with 7 bases between. There are 14 residues in the CDR3. Germline lookup yields CDR1 MGHRA and CDR2 YSYEKL. In nucleotides, the CDR3 is TGCGCCAGCAGCCAAGGGACGCTCAATCAGCCCCAGCATTTT. It specifies CASSQGTLNQPQHF.

The CDR3 spells CASSLVRQQPQETQYF. The CDR3 DNA is TGCGCCAGCAGCTTAGTGAGACAGCAGCCTCAAGAGACCCAGTACTTC. The chain links TRBV5-1 to TRBJ2-5; a weak D match, TRBD1 (5 bases). Germline CDR1 and CDR2: SGHRS and YFSETQ. Trimming removed 2 bases from V and 2 bases from J, with 16 bases in between. The CDR3 has 16 amino acids. Complete variable domain (other parts from reference TRBV5-1 and TRBJ2-5): KAGVTQTPRYLIKTRGQQVTLSCSPISGHRSVSWYQQTPGQGLQFLFEYFSETQRNKGNFPGRFSGRQFSNSRSEMNVSTLELGDSALYLCASSLVRQQPQETQYFGPGTRLLVL.

The rearrangement joins TRBV7-9 to TRBJ2-1; unclear D gene. With 4 bases removed from V and 6 bases from J, the gap between germline ends came to 7 bases. Per germline, CDR1 SEHNR and CDR2 FQNEAQ (reference sequence). The CDR3 consists of 12 residues. CDR3 region: CASSSGSNEQFF. The DNA for the CDR3 is TGTGCCAGCAGCTCGGGTTCCAATGAGCAGTTCTTC.

This chain links TRBV29-1 with TRBJ2-5; 8 nucleotides line up with TRBD2. Germline loops: CDR1 SQVTM, CDR2 ANQGSEA. With 6 bases clipped from V and 2 bases from J, the junction kept 11 bases outside the gene matches. CDR3 size: 15 residues. This CDR3 is CSVGLGSRNQETQYF. CDR3 DNA sequence: TGCAGCGTGGGACTAGGCTCCAGAAATCAAGAGACCCAGTACTTC. Filled out from reference TRBV29-1 and TRBJ2-5, the complete variable domain reads SAVISQKPSRDICQRGTSLTIQCQVDSQVTMMFWYRQQPGQSLTLIATANQGSEATYESGFVIDKFPISRPNLTFSTLTVSNMSPEDSSIYLCSVGLGSRNQETQYFGPGTRLLVL.

The CDR3 loop is CASSLALNIQYF. The CDR3, as DNA: TGTGCCAGCAGTTTAGCGCTAAACATTCAGTACTTC. V and J are TRBV28 and TRBJ2-4; D is uncertain. The CDR3 has 12 residues. The germline V and J ends were trimmed by 2 bases and 6 bases, with 5 bases remaining between them. Germline CDR1 MDHEN, CDR2 SYDVKM.

The chain carries TRBV29-1 and TRBJ1-1, with D unresolved. Germline lookup yields CDR1 SQVTM and CDR2 ANQGSEA. V lost 6 bases to trimming and J lost 8 bases, with 16 bases between them. The CDR3 extends over 12 amino acids. The chain's CDR3 is CSVELGWYEAFF. For the CDR3, the DNA is TGCAGCGTGGAATTAGGCTGGTACGAAGCTTTCTTT.

This chain connects TRBV6-1 to TRBJ2-4; D remains unclear. This CDR3 has 14 residues. Germline CDR1 MNHNS, CDR2 SASEGT. V lost 2 bases to trimming and J lost 1 base, with 6 bases between them. The CDR3 region has the DNA TGTGCCAGCAGTGAAACGTACGCCAAAAACATTCAGTACTTC. This translates into CASSETYAKNIQYF.

This clonotype was observed once. The chain joins TRBV3-1 to TRBJ1-1; a possible D gene is TRBD1 (6 bases). The germline V and J ends were trimmed by 2 bases and 1 base, with 8 bases remaining between them. The germline V gene has CDR1 LGHDT and CDR2 YNNKEL (reference sequence). The CDR3 covers 14 residues. DNA for the CDR3: TGTGCCAGCAGCCAAAGGGGACAGAACACTGAAGCTTTCTTT. Its translation: CASSQRGQNTEAFF.

The chain carries TRBV20-1 and TRBJ2-6; 9 bases fit TRBD2. CDR1 is DFQATT, CDR2 SNEGSKA, per germline (reference sequence). This CDR3 comprises 15 residues. V lost 4 bases and J lost 0; bases outside the gene matches: 1. The CDR3 coding sequence is TGCAGTGCTAATAGCGGGAGCTCTGGGGCCAACGTCCTGACTTTC. It specifies CSANSGSSGANVLTF.